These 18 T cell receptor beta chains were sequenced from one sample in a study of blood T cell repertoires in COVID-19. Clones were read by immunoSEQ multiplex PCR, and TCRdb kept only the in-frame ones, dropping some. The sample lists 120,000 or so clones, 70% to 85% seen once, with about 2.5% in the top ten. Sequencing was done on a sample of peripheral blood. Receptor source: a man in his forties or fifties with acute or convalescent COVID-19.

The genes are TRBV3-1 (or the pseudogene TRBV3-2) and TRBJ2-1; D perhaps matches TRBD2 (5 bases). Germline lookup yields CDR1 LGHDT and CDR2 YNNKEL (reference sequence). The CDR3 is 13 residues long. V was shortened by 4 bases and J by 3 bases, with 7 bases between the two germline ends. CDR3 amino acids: CASSRGFYNEQFF. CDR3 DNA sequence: TGTGCCAGCAGCCGCGGGTTCTACAATGAGCAGTTCTTC.

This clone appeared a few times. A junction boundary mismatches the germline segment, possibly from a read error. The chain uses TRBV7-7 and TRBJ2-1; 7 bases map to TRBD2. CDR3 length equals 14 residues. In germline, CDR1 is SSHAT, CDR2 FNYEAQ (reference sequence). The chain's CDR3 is CASSLEWSGKEQFF. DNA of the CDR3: TGTGCTAGCAGCTTAGAATGGAGCGGGAAGGAGCAGTTCTTC.

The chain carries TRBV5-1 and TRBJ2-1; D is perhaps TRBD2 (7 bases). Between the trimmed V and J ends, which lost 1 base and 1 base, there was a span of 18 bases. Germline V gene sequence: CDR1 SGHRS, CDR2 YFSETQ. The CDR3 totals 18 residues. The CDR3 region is CASSLLAGAPGSYNEQFF. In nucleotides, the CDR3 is TGCGCCAGCAGCTTGTTGGCGGGGGCTCCGGGATCCTACAATGAGCAGTTCTTC.

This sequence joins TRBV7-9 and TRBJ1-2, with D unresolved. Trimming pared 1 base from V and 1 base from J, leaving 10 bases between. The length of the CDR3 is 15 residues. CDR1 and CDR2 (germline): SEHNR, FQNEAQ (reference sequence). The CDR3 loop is CASSLDTQFNYGYTF. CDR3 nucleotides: TGTGCCAGCAGCTTAGATACACAGTTTAACTATGGCTACACCTTC.

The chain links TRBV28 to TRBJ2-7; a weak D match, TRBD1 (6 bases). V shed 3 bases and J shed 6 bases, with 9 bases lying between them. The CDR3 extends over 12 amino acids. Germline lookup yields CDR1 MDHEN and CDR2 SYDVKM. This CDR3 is CASSFLTGEQYF. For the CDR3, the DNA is TGTGCCAGCAGTTTCTTGACAGGCGAGCAGTACTTC. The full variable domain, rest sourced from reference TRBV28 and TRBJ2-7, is DVKVTQSSRYLVKRTGEKVFLECVQDMDHENMFWYRQDPGLGLRLIYFSYDVKMKEKGDIPEGYSVSREKKERFSLILESASTNQTSMYLCASSFLTGEQYFGPGTRLTVT.

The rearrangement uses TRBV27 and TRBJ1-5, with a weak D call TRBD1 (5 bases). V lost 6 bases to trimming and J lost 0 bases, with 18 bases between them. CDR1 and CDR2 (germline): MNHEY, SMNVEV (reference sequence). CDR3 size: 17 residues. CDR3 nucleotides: TGTGCCAGCAGCGCGTTTTCCGGGGGGTATAGCAATCAGCCCCAGCATTTT. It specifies CASSAFSGGYSNQPQHF.

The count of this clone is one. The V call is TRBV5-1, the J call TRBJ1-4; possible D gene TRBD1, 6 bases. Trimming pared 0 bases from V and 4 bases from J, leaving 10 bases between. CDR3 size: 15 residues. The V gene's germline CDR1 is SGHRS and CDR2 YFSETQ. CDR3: CASSLGGGDNEKLFF. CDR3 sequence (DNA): TGCGCCAGCAGCTTGGGAGGGGGTGATAATGAAAAACTGTTTTTT.

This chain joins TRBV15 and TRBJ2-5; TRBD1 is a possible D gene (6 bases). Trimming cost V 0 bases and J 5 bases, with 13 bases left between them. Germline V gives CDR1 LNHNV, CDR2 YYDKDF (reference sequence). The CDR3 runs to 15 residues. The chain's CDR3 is CATSRDLQGTETQYF. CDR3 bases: TGTGCCACCAGCAGAGATCTCCAGGGGACGGAGACCCAGTACTTC.

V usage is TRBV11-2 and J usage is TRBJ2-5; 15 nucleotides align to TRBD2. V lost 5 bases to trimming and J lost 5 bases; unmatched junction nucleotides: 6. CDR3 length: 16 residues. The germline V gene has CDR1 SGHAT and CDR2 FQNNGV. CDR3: CASSAGTSGGSETQYF. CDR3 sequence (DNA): TGTGCCAGCAGCGCGGGGACTAGCGGGGGGAGCGAGACCCAGTACTTC.

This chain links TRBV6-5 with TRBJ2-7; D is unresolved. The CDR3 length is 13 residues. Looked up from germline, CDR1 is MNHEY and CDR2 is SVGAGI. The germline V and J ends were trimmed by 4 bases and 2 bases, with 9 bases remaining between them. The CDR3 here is CASSFEAAYEQYF. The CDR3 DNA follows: TGTGCCAGCAGTTTCGAGGCAGCCTACGAGCAGTACTTC.

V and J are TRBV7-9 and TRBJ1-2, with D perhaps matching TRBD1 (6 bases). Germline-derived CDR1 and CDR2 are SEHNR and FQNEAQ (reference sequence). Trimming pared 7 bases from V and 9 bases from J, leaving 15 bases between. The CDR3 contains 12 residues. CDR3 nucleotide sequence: TGTGCCAGCACCCTTAGGGACAACAGCTACACCTTC. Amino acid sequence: CASTLRDNSYTF. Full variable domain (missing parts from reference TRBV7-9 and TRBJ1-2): DTGVSQNPRHKITKRGQNVTFRCDPISEHNRLYWYRQTLGQGPEFLTYFQNEAQLEKSRLLSDRFSAERPKGSFSTLEIQRTEQGDSAMYLCASTLRDNSYTFGSGTRLTVV.

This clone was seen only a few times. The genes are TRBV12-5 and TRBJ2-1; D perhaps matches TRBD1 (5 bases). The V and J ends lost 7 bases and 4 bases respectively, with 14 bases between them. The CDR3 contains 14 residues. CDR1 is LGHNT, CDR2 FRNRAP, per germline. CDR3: CASAFDSPYNEQFF. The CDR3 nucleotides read TGTGCTAGTGCCTTCGACAGTCCATACAATGAGCAGTTCTTC.

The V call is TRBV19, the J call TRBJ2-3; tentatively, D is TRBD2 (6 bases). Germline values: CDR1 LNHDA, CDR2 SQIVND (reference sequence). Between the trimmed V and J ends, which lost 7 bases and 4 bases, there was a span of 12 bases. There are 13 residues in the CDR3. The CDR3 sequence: CASKARGADTQYF. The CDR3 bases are TGTGCCAGTAAAGCGCGGGGAGCAGATACGCAGTATTTT. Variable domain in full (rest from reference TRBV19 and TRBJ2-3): DGGITQSPKYLFRKEGQNVTLSCEQNLNHDAMYWYRQDPGQGLRLIYYSQIVNDFQKGDIAEGYSVSREKKESFPLTVTSAQKNPTAFYLCASKARGADTQYFGPGTRLTVL.

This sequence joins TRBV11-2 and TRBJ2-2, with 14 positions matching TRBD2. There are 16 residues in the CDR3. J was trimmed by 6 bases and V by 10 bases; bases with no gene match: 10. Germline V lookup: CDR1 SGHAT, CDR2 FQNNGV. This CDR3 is CATPRSGLAGAGELFF. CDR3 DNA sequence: TGTGCCACCCCCCGGTCGGGACTAGCGGGAGCCGGGGAGCTGTTTTTT.

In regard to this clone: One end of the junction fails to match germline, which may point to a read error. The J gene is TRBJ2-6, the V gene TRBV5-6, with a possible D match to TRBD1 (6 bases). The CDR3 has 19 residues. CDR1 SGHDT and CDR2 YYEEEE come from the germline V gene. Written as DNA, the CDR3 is TGTGCCAGCAGCTTCATTTCCACAGGGTGGAGGTCTGGGGCCAACGTCCCGACTTTC. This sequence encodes CASSFISTGWRSGANVPTF.

CDR3 sequence (DNA): TGTGCCAGCAGCGAGGTAGCGGCCGATCAAGAGACCCAGTACTTC. This gives the protein CASSEVAADQETQYF. The V call is TRBV9, the J call TRBJ2-5; maybe TRBD2 (6 bases). Trimming removed 3 bases at V and 2 bases at J, with 14 bases between. Germline values: CDR1 SGDLS, CDR2 YYNGEE. CDR3 length equals 15 residues.

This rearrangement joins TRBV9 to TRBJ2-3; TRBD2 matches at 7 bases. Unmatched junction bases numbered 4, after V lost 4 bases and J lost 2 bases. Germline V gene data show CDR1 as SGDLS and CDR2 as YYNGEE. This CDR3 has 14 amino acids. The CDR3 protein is CASSFSGITDTQYF. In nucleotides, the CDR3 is TGTGCCAGCAGCTTCAGCGGGATCACAGATACGCAGTATTTT.

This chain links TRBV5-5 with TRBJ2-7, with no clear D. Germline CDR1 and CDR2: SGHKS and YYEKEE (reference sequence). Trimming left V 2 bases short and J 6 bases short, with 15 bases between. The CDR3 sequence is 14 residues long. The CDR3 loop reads CASSLILPSGEQYF. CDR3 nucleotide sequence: TGTGCCAGCAGCTTAATCCTACCATCGGGCGAGCAGTACTTC.